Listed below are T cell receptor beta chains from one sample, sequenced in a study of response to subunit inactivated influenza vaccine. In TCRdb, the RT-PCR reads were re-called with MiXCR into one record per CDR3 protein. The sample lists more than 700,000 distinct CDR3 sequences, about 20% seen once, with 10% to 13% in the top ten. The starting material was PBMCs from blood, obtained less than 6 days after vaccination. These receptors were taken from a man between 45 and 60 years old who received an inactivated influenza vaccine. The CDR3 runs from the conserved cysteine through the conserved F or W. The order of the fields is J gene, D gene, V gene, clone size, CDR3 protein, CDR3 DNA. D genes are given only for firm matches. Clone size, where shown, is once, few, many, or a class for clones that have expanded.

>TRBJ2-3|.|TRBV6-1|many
CASGGGTSTDTQYF
TGTGCCAGCGGAGGAGGTACTAGCACAGATACGCAGTATTTT
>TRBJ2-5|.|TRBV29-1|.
CSVEGTVTSLPQETQYF
TGCAGCGTGGAGGGGACAGTTACCTCCCTCCCCCAGGAGACCCAGTACTTC
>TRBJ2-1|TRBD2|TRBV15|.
CATSRGGAGGPQNEQFF
TGTGCCACCAGCAGAGGAGGAGCGGGAGGGCCTCAAAATGAGCAGTTCTTC
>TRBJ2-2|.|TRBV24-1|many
CATRYSVLTGELFF
TGTGCCACCAGATATAGCGTCCTAACCGGGGAGCTGTTTTTT
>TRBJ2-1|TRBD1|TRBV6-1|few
CASRDTGGIDYNEQFF
TGTGCCAGCAGGGACACAGGGGGCATAGATTACAATGAGCAGTTCTTC
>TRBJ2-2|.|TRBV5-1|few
CASSSSPGELFF
TGCGCCAGCAGCTCAAGTCCCGGGGAGCTGTTTTTT
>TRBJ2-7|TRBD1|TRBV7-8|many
CASSFDRAYEQYF
TGTGCCAGCAGCTTCGACAGGGCCTACGAGCAGTACTTC
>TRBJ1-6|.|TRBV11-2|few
CASSSPRRGVEPHF
TGTGCCAGCAGCTCACCCCGTAGAGGGGTGGAACCTCACTTT
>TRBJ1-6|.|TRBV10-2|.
CASSVPGYGSPLHF
TGCGCCAGCAGTGTTCCAGGGTATGGATCACCCCTCCACTTT
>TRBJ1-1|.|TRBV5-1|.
CASSNGGAGEAFF
TGCGCCAGCAGTAATGGGGGTGCTGGTGAAGCTTTCTTT
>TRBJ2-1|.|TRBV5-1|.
CASSFQAGSSYNEQFF
TGCGCCAGCAGCTTTCAGGCAGGGAGCTCCTACAATGAGCAGTTCTTC
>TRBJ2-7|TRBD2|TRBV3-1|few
CASSQDRPSGQYF
TGTGCCAGCAGCCAAGACCGGCCTAGCGGGCAGTACTTC
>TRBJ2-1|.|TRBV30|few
CAWTRDSYNEQFF
TGTGCCTGGACACGGGACTCCTACAATGAGCAGTTCTTC
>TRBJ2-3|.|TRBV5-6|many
CASRTWANTDTQYF
TGTGCCAGCAGAACCTGGGCGAACACAGATACGCAGTATTTT
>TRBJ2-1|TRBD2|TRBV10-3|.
CAISETRAGAYNEQFF
TGTGCCATCAGTGAGACGCGAGCGGGGGCATACAATGAGCAGTTCTTC
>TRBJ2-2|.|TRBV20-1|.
CSARVGHLGELFF
TGCAGTGCTAGAGTGGGACATCTCGGGGAGCTGTTTTTT
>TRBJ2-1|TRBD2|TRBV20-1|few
CSARGSGTSGYNEQFF
TGCAGTGCTAGAGGGTCCGGGACTAGCGGTTACAATGAGCAGTTCTTC
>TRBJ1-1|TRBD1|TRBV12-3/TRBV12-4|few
CASDRGMNTEAFF
TGTGCCAGCGACAGGGGTATGAACACTGAAGCTTTCTTT
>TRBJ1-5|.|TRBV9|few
CASSAAAGNQPQHF
TGTGCCAGCAGCGCCGCCGCGGGGAACCAGCCCCAGCATTTT
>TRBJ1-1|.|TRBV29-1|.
CSVAGTEAFF
TGCAGCGTTGCGGGCACTGAAGCTTTCTTT
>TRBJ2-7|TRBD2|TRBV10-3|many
CAISSGLADYEQYF
TGTGCCATCAGTTCGGGACTAGCGGACTACGAGCAGTACTTC
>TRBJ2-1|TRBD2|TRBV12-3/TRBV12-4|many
CASSFGGVAGNEQFF
TGTGCCAGCAGTTTTGGAGGGGTAGCGGGCAATGAGCAGTTCTTC
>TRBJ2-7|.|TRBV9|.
CASSVTSWRIHEQYF
TGTGCCAGCAGCGTCACTAGCTGGAGGATCCACGAGCAGTACTTC
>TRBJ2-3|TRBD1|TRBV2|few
CASNNRGQTDTQYF
TGTGCCAGCAATAACAGGGGGCAGACAGATACGCAGTATTTT
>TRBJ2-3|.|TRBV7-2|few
CASSLQYRSSGTDTQYF
TGTGCCAGCAGTCTCCAATACCGCTCTTCGGGCACAGATACGCAGTATTTT
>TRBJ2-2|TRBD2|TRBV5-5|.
CASSRLAGGNANTGELFF
TGTGCCAGCAGCAGGCTAGCGGGAGGGAACGCGAACACCGGGGAGCTGTTTTTT
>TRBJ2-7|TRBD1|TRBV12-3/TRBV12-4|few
CASSDRQGKSYEQYF
TGTGCCAGCAGTGACCGACAGGGCAAATCCTACGAGCAGTACTTC
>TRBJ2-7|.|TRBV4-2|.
CASSQGVGYEQYF
TGTGCCAGCAGCCAAGGTGTAGGGTACGAGCAGTACTTC
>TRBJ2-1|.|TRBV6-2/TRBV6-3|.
CASMMYYEQFF
TGTGCCAGCATGATGTACTATGAGCAGTTCTTC
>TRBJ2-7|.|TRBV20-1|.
CSTSRGNEQYF
TGCAGTACCAGCCGGGGTAACGAGCAGTACTTC
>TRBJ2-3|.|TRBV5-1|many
CASSLVGTGDTQYF
TGCGCCAGCAGCCTGGTTGGCACAGGGGATACGCAGTATTTT
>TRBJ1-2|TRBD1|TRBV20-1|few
CSAPGPGGEYGYTF
TGCAGTGCCCCGGGTCCAGGGGGCGAGTATGGCTACACCTTC
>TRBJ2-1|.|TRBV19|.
CASSTRWSSYNEQFF
TGTGCCAGTAGTACACGCTGGAGCTCCTACAATGAGCAGTTCTTC
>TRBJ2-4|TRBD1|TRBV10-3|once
CAISARYGTGATNNIQYF
TGTGCCATCAGTGCGCGATACGGGACAGGGGCGACAAACAACATTCAGTACTTC
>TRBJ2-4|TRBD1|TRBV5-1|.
CASSERPAGTGTKNIQYF
TGCGCCAGCAGCGAACGTCCAGCCGGGACAGGGACCAAAAACATTCAGTACTTC
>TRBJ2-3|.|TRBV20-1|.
CSVIPLTGTSTDTQYF
TGCAGTGTCATTCCCCTGACAGGGACTAGCACAGATACGCAGTATTTT
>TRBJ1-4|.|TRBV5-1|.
CASSLMPATNEKLFF
TGCGCCAGCAGCTTGATGCCTGCAACTAATGAAAAACTGTTTTTT
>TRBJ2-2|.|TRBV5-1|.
CASSILPLPESGELFF
TGCGCCAGCAGCATCCTACCCCTCCCGGAATCCGGGGAGCTGTTTTTT
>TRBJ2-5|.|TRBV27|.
CASSLFPGTQETQYF
TGTGCCAGCAGTTTATTCCCAGGGACCCAAGAGACCCAGTACTTC
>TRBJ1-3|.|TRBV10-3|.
CAISERDGASSGNTIYF
TGTGCCATCAGTGAGCGAGACGGAGCGAGCTCTGGAAACACCATATATTTT
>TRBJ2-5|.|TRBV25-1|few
CASIASQTQYF
TGTGCCAGCATCGCAAGCCAGACCCAGTACTTC
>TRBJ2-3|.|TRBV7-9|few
CASSHRDFITDTQYF
TGTGCCAGCAGCCACCGGGACTTTATCACAGATACGCAGTATTTT
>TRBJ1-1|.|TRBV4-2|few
CASSQDVGEGTEAFF
TGTGCCAGCAGCCAAGATGTAGGGGAGGGCACTGAAGCTTTCTTT
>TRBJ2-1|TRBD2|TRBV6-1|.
CASSTTSGEYNEQFF
TGTGCCAGCAGTACGACTAGCGGAGAGTACAATGAGCAGTTCTTC
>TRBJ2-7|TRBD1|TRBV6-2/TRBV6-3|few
CASSPRQGLPYEQYF
TGTGCCAGCAGTCCACGACAGGGGCTACCCTACGAGCAGTACTTC
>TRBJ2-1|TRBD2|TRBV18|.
CASSPGLAGGLSSYNEQFF
TGTGCCAGCTCACCGGGACTAGCGGGAGGCCTGAGCTCCTACAATGAGCAGTTCTTC
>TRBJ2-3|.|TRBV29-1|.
CSVANVRGVADTQYF
TGCAGCGTTGCTAATGTAAGGGGGGTTGCAGATACGCAGTATTTT
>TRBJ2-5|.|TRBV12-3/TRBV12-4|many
CASSLDRPGTQYF
TGTGCCAGCAGTTTAGACCGCCCGGGCACCCAGTACTTC
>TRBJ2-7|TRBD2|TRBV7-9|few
CASSEEGLGVYEQYF
TGTGCCAGCAGCGAAGAGGGACTAGGTGTTTACGAGCAGTACTTC
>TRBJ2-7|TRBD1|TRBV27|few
CASGPGTGPGGLSYEQYF
TGTGCCAGCGGTCCCGGGACAGGCCCAGGGGGACTCTCCTACGAGCAGTACTTC
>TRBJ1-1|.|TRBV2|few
CASSAPQGYLNTEAFF
TGTGCCAGCAGTGCACCACAGGGATACTTGAACACTGAAGCTTTCTTT
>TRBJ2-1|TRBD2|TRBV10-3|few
CAISEGTSRIEDEQFF
TGTGCCATCAGTGAGGGGACTAGCAGGATTGAAGATGAGCAGTTCTTC